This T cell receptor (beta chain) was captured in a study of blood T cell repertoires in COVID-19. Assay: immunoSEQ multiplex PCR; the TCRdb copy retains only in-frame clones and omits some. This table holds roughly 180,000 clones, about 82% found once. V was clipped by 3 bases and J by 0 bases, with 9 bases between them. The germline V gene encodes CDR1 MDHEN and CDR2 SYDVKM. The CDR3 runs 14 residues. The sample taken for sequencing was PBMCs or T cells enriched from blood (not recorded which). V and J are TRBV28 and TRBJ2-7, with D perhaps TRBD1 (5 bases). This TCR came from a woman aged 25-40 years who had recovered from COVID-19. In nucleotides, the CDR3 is TGTGCCAGCAGTTTCCAGGGCACCTCCTACGAGCAGTACTTC. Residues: CASSFQGTSYEQYF.